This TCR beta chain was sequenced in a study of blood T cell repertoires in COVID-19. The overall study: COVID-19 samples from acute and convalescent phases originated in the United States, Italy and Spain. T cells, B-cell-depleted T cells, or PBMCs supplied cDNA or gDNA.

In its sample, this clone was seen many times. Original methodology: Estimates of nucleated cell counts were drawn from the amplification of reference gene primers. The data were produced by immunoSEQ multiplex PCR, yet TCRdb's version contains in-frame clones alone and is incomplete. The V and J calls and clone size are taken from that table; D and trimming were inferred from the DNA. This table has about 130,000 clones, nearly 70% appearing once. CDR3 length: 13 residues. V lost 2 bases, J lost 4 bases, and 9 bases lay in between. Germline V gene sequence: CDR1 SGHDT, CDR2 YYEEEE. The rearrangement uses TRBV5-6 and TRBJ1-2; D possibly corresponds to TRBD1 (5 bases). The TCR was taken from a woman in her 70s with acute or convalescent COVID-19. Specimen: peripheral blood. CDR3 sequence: CASSFTGAYGYTF. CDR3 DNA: TGTGCCAGCAGCTTTACAGGTGCCTATGGCTACACCTTC.